The present T cell receptor (beta chain) was sequenced within a study of blood T cell repertoires in COVID-19. At the level of the study: Acute-phase and convalescent COVID-19 samples originated in the United States, Italy and Spain. PBMCs, B-cell-depleted T cells, or T cells were the source of the cDNA or gDNA that made up the material.

V shed 5 bases and J shed 1 base, with 8 bases lying between them. The CDR3 consists of 13 residues. As originally analysed: Estimation of nucleated cell counts was performed using reference gene primer amplification. Repertoires were generated with immunoSEQ multiplex PCR, while TCRdb's copy carries only in-frame clones and drops some. V, J and clone size are taken as reported in that table, and D and trimming were inferred from the DNA itself. In the table there are some 56,000 clones, about 84% of which are singletons. This sequence joins TRBV12-3 or TRBV12-4 and TRBJ1-1; D is possibly TRBD1 (6 bases). The sequence was obtained from a man between 60 and 75 years old with acute or convalescent COVID-19. The source material was peripheral blood. The CDR3, as DNA: TGTGCCAGCAGTCGGACAGCGAACACTGAAGCTTTCTTT. Amino acid sequence: CASSRTANTEAFF.